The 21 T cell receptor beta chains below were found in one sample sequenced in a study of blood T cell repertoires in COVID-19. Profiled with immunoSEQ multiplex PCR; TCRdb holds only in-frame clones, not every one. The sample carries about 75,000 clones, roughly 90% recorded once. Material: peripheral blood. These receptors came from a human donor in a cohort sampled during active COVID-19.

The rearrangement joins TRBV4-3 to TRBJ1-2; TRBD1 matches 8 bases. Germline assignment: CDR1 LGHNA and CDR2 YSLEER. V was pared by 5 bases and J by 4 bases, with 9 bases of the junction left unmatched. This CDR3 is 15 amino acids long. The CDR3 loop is CASSTDRGNSYGYTF. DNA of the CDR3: TGCGCCAGCAGCACCGACAGGGGCAACTCCTATGGCTACACCTTC.

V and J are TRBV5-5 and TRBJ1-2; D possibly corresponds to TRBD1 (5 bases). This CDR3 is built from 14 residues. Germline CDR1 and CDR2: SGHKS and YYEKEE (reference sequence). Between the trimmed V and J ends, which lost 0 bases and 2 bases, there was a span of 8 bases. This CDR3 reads CASSLEPGNYGYTF. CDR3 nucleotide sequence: TGTGCCAGCAGCTTGGAGCCAGGGAACTATGGCTACACCTTC.

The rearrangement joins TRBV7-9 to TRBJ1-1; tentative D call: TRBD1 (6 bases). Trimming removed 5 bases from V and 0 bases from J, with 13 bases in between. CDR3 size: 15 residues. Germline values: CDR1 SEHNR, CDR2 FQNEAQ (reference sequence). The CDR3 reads CASSTRDTLNTEAFF. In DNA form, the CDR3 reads TGTGCCAGCAGCACGAGGGACACCCTGAACACTGAAGCTTTCTTT.

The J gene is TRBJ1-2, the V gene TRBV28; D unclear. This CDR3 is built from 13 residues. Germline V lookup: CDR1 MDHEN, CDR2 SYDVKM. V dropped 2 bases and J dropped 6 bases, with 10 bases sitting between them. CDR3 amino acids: CASSLTRLNGYTF. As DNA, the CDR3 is TGTGCCAGCAGTTTAACCCGACTGAATGGCTACACCTTC.

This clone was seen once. CDR3 sequence: CASSSRPTSRGETQYF. CDR3 sequence (DNA): TGTGCCAGCAGTTCTCGCCCGACATCGCGGGGAGAGACCCAGTACTTC. The chain joins TRBV27 to TRBJ2-5; TRBD2 might be the D (6 bases). The CDR3 runs 16 residues. Deletions cut 4 bases from V and 4 bases from J, with 19 bases between. CDR1 is MNHEY and CDR2 is SMNVEV in the germline V gene (reference sequence).

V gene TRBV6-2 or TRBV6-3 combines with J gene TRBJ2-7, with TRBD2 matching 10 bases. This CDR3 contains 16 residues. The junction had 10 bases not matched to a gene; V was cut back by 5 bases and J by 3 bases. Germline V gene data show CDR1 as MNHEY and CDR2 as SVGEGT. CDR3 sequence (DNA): TGTGCCAGCAGTCGCCTCCATAGCGGGGGGTTCTACGAGCAGTACTTC. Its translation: CASSRLHSGGFYEQYF.

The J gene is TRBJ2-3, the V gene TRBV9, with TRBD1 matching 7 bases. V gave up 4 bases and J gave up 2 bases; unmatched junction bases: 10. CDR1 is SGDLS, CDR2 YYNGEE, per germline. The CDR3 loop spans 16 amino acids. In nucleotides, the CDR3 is TGTGCCAGCAGCAGGGGGCCCTTTGGGGACACAGATACGCAGTATTTT. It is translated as CASSRGPFGDTDTQYF.

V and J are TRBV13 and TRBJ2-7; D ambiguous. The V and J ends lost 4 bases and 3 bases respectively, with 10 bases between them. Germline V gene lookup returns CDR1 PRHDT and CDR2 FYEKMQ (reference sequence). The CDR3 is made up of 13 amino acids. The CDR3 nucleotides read TGTGCCAGCAGCTCGCCGCGGCTCTACGAGCAGTACTTC. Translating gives CASSSPRLYEQYF.

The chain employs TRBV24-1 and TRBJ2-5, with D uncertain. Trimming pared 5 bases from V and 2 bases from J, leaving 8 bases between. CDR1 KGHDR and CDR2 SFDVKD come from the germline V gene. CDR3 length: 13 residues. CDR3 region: CATSAPGQETQYF. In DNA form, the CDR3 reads TGTGCCACCAGTGCCCCCGGGCAAGAGACCCAGTACTTC.

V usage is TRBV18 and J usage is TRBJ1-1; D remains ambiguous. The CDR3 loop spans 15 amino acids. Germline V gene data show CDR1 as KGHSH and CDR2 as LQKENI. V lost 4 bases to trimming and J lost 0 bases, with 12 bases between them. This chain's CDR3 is CASSREEGMNTEAFF. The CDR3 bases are TGTGCCAGCTCACGGGAGGAGGGTATGAACACTGAAGCTTTCTTT.

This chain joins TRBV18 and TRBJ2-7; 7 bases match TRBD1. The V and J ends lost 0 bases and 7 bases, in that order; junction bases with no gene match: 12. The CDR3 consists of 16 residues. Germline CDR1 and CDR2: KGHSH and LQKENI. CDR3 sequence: CASSPPMTRGRGEQYF. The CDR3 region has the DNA TGTGCCAGCTCACCACCGATGACAAGGGGGCGCGGGGAGCAGTACTTC.

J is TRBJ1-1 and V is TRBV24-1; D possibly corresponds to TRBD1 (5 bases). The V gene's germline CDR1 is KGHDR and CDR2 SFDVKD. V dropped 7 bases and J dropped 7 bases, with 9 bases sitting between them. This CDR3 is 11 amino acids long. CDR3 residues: CATRDGGEAFF. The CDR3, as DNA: TGTGCCACCAGGGACGGGGGTGAAGCTTTCTTT.

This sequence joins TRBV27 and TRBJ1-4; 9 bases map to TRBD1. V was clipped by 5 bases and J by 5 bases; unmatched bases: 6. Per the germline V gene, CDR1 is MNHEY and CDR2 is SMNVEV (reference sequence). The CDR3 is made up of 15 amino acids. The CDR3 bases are TGTGCCAGCAGTGAAACAGGGGGCGGGAATGAAAAACTGTTTTTT. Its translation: CASSETGGGNEKLFF.

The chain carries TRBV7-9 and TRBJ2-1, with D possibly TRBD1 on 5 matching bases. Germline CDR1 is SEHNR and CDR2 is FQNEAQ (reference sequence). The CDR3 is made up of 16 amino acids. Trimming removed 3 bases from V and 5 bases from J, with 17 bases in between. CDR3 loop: CASSFPLRIRDNEQFF. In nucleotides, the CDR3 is TGTGCCAGCAGCTTCCCACTTCGAATCAGGGACAATGAGCAGTTCTTC.

CDR3 region: CASSFWLDGMNEQFF. CDR3 sequence (DNA): TGCGCCAGCAGCTTCTGGCTAGACGGGATGAATGAGCAGTTCTTC. The rearrangement links TRBV5-1 to TRBJ2-1; possible D gene TRBD2, 5 bases. Trimming cost V 2 bases and J 7 bases, with 16 bases left between them. This CDR3 comprises 15 residues. Germline V gene lookup returns CDR1 SGHRS and CDR2 YFSETQ.

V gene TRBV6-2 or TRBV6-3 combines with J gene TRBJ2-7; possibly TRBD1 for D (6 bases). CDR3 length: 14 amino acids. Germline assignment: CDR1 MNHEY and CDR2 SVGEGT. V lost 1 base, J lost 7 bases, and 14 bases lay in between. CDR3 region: CASSYLARTVEQYF. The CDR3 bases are TGTGCCAGCAGTTACTTGGCCAGGACAGTTGAGCAGTACTTC.

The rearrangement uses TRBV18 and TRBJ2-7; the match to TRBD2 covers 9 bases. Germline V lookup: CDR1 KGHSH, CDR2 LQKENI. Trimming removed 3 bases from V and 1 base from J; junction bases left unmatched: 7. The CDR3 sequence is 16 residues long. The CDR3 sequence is CASSPKLAGGSYEQYF. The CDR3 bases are TGTGCCAGCTCACCTAAACTAGCGGGCGGTTCCTACGAGCAGTACTTC.

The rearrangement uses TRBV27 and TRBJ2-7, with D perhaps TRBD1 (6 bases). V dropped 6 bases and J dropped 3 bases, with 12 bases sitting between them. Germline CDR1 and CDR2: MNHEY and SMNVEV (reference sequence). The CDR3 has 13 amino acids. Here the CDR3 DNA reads TGTGCCAGCAGCCTACAGGGTAACTACGAGCAGTACTTC. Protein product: CASSLQGNYEQYF.

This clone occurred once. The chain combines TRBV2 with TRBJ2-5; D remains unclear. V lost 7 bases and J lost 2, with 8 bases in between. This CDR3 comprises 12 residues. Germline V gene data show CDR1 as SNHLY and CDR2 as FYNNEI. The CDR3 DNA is TGTGCCAGCAAACTATATCAAGAGACCCAGTACTTC. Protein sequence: CASKLYQETQYF.

Written as DNA, the CDR3 is TGTGCCAGCAGCTTAGGCGCTTTTGGGCGCGTCGATGAGCAGTTCTTC. It encodes CASSLGAFGRVDEQFF. The chain joins TRBV5-8 to TRBJ2-1, with no clear D. The ends were cut back, 2 bases at V and 8 bases at J, with 20 bases in the middle. From germline, CDR1 is SGHTS and CDR2 YDEGEE. The CDR3 is 16 residues long.

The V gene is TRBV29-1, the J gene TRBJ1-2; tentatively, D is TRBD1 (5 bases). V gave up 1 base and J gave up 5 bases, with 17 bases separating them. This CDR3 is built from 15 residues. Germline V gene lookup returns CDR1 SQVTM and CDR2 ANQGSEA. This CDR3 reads CSVEASTRGFYGYTF. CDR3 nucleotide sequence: TGCAGCGTTGAAGCCTCGACGCGGGGGTTTTATGGCTACACCTTC.